The source of this TCR beta chain is a study of shared clonotypes between healthy human individuals (dated by TCRdb to 2019 to 2021). Some background on the complete study: The cohort included a few men and a couple of women between 18 and 49 years of age. For each donor, three plates each were used for CD4 naive and CD4 memory, two plates were used for CD8 naive, and one plate was used for CD8 memory. Blood TCR repertoires of 5 or 6 healthy adults were deeply sequenced to estimate repertoire size and the extent of clonotype sharing between individuals. Libraries were prepared and TCR repertoires were sequenced by different laboratories using diverse techniques, in order to increase sequencing depth and limit assay-specific biases. Per donor, leukapheresis produced somewhere between about 0.8 and 9.5 billion PBMCs.

The CDR3 sequence holds 11 residues, the cysteine and phenylalanine included. Only CDR3 DNA is held: 33 bases, read in frame from base 1. V is clipped by 5 bases and J by 3 bases, and the sequence between their germline boundaries is 5 bases long. The germline V gene (reference sequence) specifies SEHNR as CDR1 and FQNEAQ as CDR2. Using the deep immunoSEQ assay, multiplex PCR amplified TCR CDR3 regions from genomic DNA. Extracted genomic DNA from each cell subset was spread evenly across all wells of several immunoSEQ 96-well plates, with each plate serving as a replicate. For sorted subsets, approximately 200 ng of genomic DNA, equivalent to about 30,000 T cell genomes, went into each replicate PCR. The purified libraries were quantified using a Qubit 3.0 fluorometer, sized with a Bioanalyzer 2100, and then quantified again using the KAPA Library Quantification kit. A separate single-read 150-cycle Illumina NextSeq 550 flow cell was used to sequence each immunoSEQ 96-well plate. The published analysis was carried out like this. Because the immunoSEQ output held only junctional sequences and lacked quality scores, the filtering could not match the filtering applied to full-length reads. Sequences were annotated with PyIR, a Python wrapper for IgBLAST v1.9, and V/J genes and CDR3 were assigned using IMGT germline references. Any read was removed if the V/J assignment was weak (E-value above 1e-6), the CDR3 was missing, or the read contained stop codons, out-of-frame junctions, or ambiguous translated residues. V3J clonotypes were defined by identical inferred V gene, J gene, and CDR3 amino acid sequence. Percentage overlap between repertoires was calculated by dividing the number of shared unique clonotypes by the size of the smaller repertoire. Repertoire richness was assessed with RTK rarefaction, the Chao1 estimator, and Recon v2.1 estimates of unobserved clonotypes. For all TCRbeta clonotypes obtained by the gDNA method from four donors, generation probabilities were computed with OLGA. Held by TCRdb, this immuneACCESS table contains in-frame sequences only and omits some clones. Under half of the omission traces to an unresolved V gene where checked; the cause of the rest is unknown. D and trimming were read from the DNA, whereas the V and J calls and clone size are those reported in that table. The sample records 700,000 to 950,000 clones, around 96% of which are singletons. Less than 0.3% of the sample is in the top ten clones.

Remarks on this clone: Its target antigen remains unknown. Per-nucleotide qualities are absent, and no much larger clonotype sits a single base away. Other DNA variants within this sample encode the same CDR3.

CD8 naive samples were obtained by positive selection for CCR7 among CD45RO-negative cells, yielding a CD45RA+CCR7+ population from which TemRA cells were excluded. The donors were healthy, HIV-negative adults who had no recently reported acute infections or vaccinations. Every donor was a Caucasian adult living in Nashville, Tennessee, USA. After blood collection by leukapheresis, PBMCs were isolated using Ficoll-Histopaque density gradient centrifugation and then cryopreserved in the vapor phase of liquid nitrogen. Purity and quantity of every magnetically sorted T cell population were checked by analytical flow cytometry. From each sorted fraction, genomic DNA was isolated and quantified by UV absorbance on a Nanodrop 2000c. Paper-wide results and their limitations: Higher generation probabilities were observed for clonotypes shared by all four sorted-subset donors than for non-shared clonotypes. Rarefaction of sorted-subset datasets indicated incomplete sequencing despite the large sequencing depth. The small number of donors limited the genetic and exposure-history diversity represented. Naive subsets generally had larger estimated clonotype richness than memory subsets did. Pairwise subsampling indicated that sequencing depth was expected to affect the degree of clonotype sharing among donors. Roughly 5% of naive CD4, 3.5% of naive CD8, roughly 2.4% of memory CD4, and about 0.4% of memory CD8 clonotypes were shared across several donors. Sampling was restricted to blood, and TCR repertoires in tissues likely differ from the TCR repertoires found in blood.

The sample consisted of naive CD8+ T cells sorted from blood. What the cell subset or site label conveys for this sample: CD45RA+CCR7+. The chain employs TRBV7-9 and TRBJ2-7; there is no confident call for the D gene. This clonotype was sampled from a man aged 30 to 39 in good health. The DNA sequence is given as TGTGCCAGCAGCCCTAGCTACGAGCAGTACTTC. This yields the protein CASSPSYEQYF. Full variable domain (CDR3 extended with the reference TRBV7-9 and TRBJ2-7 proteins): DTGVSQNPRHKITKRGQNVTFRCDPISEHNRLYWYRQTLGQGPEFLTYFQNEAQLEKSRLLSDRFSAERPKGSFSTLEIQRTEQGDSAMYLCASSPSYEQYFGPGTRLTVT.